The sequence of this T cell receptor (beta chain) was determined in a study of T cells in Graves' hyperthyroidism and ophthalmopathy. The study excluded patients with uncontrolled infection, other autoimmune disease, pregnancy or lactation. Amplified TCR beta CDR3 regions came from RNA transcripts. During a first-round RT-PCR of the TCR CDR3, the HTBI primer set was used. TCRdb fed the multiplex PCR reads into MiXCR, producing one record per CDR3 protein. The repertoire has under 350,000 distinct CDR3 sequences, over 15% of them found once; the top ten carry just over 55%. Trimming took off 5 bases at V and 6 bases at J, with 23 bases between the two ends. From germline, CDR1 is SGDLS and CDR2 YYNGEE. CDR3 length: 16 amino acids. At least ten counts were recorded for this clonotype.

The TCR was taken from a woman aged 55-75 years with Graves' ophthalmopathy. The sample consisted of blood. The chain employs TRBV9 and TRBJ2-5; D unclear. CDR3 sequence reads: CASSTQSHTDRQTQYF. CDR3 DNA: TGTGCCAGCAGTACCCAAAGCCACACGGATCGGCAGACCCAGTACTTC.